What follows is one T cell receptor (beta chain) and its context. Antigen unknown. The junction departs from germline at one end; a sequencing error may be responsible. The CDR3 sequence is 16 residues long. Germline lookup yields CDR1 MNHEY and CDR2 SVGAGI. Original handling: Construction of a distant-metastasis classifier for papillary thyroid cancer relied on CDR3 differences across clinicopathological groups. TCRdb re-clonotyped the PCR reads via MiXCR. These V and J calls rely on TCRdb rather than the paper's analysis. The sample includes about 59,000 clones, roughly 15% seen only once; the top ten take roughly 10%. The source of the sample is a study of metastatic and nonmetastatic thyroid tumors. Study in general: The comparison covered peripheral blood and tumor or nodule tissue in malignant and benign thyroid patients. Study results and limitations: It was reported that TCR beta diversity was significantly higher in malignant thyroid tumors than benign nodules, in blood and tumor.

Each patient went into thyroid surgery without having received any treatment. This clonotype originated in a male donor with papillary thyroid cancer or a benign thyroid nodule (not recorded which). Some clones in this sample may be carry-over from other donors' samples. This chain links TRBV6-5 with TRBJ2-6, with D perhaps TRBD2 (6 bases). The sample comprised blood. As DNA, the CDR3 is TGTGCCAGTCCGTTATCTGGGGGGTCTGGGGTCAACTTCCTGACTTTC. It specifies CASPLSGGSGVNFLTF.